This T cell receptor (beta chain) was retrieved from a study of T cell responses to AZD1222 COVID-19 vaccine. Broader study findings: Seropositive AZD1222 recipients at baseline numbered only five or six.

V lost 2 bases and J lost 7, with 11 bases in between. There are 13 residues in the CDR3. Data came from immunoSEQ multiplex PCR; TCRdb stores just in-frame clones and leaves some out. There are 130,000 to 150,000 clones in the sample; roughly 89% occur only once, and around 5.2% lies in the top ten. Details on this clone: Its antigen is still unknown.

Sample: peripheral blood, taken on day 0 of AZD1222 vaccination. The genes are TRBV12-3 or TRBV12-4 and TRBJ1-1; tentative D call: TRBD1 (5 bases). The TCR was taken from an adult in good health. The CDR3 sequence is CASSLSAGLEAFF. CDR3 DNA: TGTGCCAGCAGTTTATCGGCAGGGCTTGAAGCTTTCTTT.